The 25 T cell receptor beta chains reported below all come from one sample, sequenced in a study of blood T cell repertoires in COVID-19. Data came from immunoSEQ multiplex PCR; TCRdb stores just in-frame clones and leaves some out. This sample has a few hundred thousand clones, with around 86% found just once. The sequenced material came from peripheral blood. All receptors come from a human donor in a cohort sampled during active COVID-19.

The CDR3 sequence: CASSRTSGKSYEQYF. CDR3 DNA sequence: TGTGCCAGCAGCCGGACTAGCGGAAAATCCTACGAGCAGTACTTC. The gene calls are TRBV11-2 and TRBJ2-7; 10 bases map to TRBD2. The V and J ends lost 5 bases and 1 base, in that order; junction bases with no gene match: 5. The CDR3 has 15 residues. Germline V gives CDR1 SGHAT, CDR2 FQNNGV.

The chain combines TRBV18 with TRBJ2-2, with D maybe TRBD2 (5 bases). Trimming cost V 0 bases and J 0 bases, with 8 bases left between them. Germline CDR1 is KGHSH and CDR2 is LQKENI. This CDR3 contains 16 residues. CDR3 loop: CASSPPWRANTGELFF. The CDR3 coding sequence is TGTGCCAGCTCACCACCTTGGCGGGCGAACACCGGGGAGCTGTTTTTT. Combining the CDR3 with reference TRBV18 and TRBJ2-2 gives the whole variable domain NAGVMQNPRHLVRRRGQEARLRCSPMKGHSHVYWYRQLPEEGLKFMVYLQKENIIDESGMPKERFSAEFPKEGPSILRIQQVVRGDSAAYFCASSPPWRANTGELFFGEGSRLTVL.

The chain is built from TRBV28 and TRBJ2-7; TRBD1 is a possible D gene (6 bases). The germline V gene encodes CDR1 MDHEN and CDR2 SYDVKM. Trimming took 1 base from V and 0 from J, leaving 10 bases between them. This CDR3 region has 15 residues. The CDR3 DNA follows: TGTGCCAGCAGTTTATATCGGGACACCTCCTACGAGCAGTACTTC. Encoded protein: CASSLYRDTSYEQYF.

In its sample, this clone was seen a few times. The V gene is TRBV3-1 (or the pseudogene TRBV3-2), the J gene TRBJ2-1; D is undetermined. Germline V lookup: CDR1 LGHDT, CDR2 YNNKEL (reference sequence). The CDR3 has 15 amino acids. V lost 2 bases to trimming and J lost 2 bases, with 10 bases between them. The chain's CDR3 is CASSQKTRAYNEQFF. CDR3 bases: TGTGCCAGCAGCCAAAAAACCCGGGCCTACAATGAGCAGTTCTTC.

V gene TRBV6-5 combines with J gene TRBJ2-5; D perhaps matches TRBD2 (5 bases). The CDR3 is made up of 15 amino acids. V shed 2 bases and J shed 13 bases, with 23 bases lying between them. The germline V gene has CDR1 MNHEY and CDR2 SVGAGI. The CDR3 is CASSYGPPPRGLMYF. The DNA of the CDR3 is TGTGCCAGCAGTTACGGCCCCCCGCCCCGCGGACTTATGTACTTC.

This rearrangement joins TRBV14 to TRBJ2-7, with D possibly matching TRBD1 (5 bases). This CDR3 contains 14 residues. V was pared by 4 bases and J by 2 bases, with 12 bases between. In germline, CDR1 is SGHDN, CDR2 FVKESK. CDR3 in DNA: TGTGCCAGCAGCCCACAAAGGGGCCCCTACGAGCAGTACTTC. Amino acids: CASSPQRGPYEQYF. The full variable domain, with the rest looked up from reference TRBV14 and TRBJ2-7, is EAGVTQFPSHSVIEKGQTVTLRCDPISGHDNLYWYRRVMGKEIKFLLHFVKESKQDESGMPNNRFLAERTGGTYSTLKVQPAELEDSGVYFCASSPQRGPYEQYFGPGTRLTVT.

The gene calls are TRBV28 and TRBJ2-1, with D possibly matching TRBD1 (6 bases). The CDR3 has 15 amino acids. Germline CDR1 is MDHEN and CDR2 is SYDVKM. V was shortened by 4 bases and J by 7 bases, with 17 bases between the two germline ends. The CDR3 reads CASSSRQGRLNEQFF. CDR3 DNA: TGTGCCAGCAGTTCGCGGCAGGGGAGATTAAATGAGCAGTTCTTC.

The V and J genes are TRBV7-3 and TRBJ2-1; 11 positions match TRBD2. The CDR3 spans 16 residues. The V gene end was trimmed by 3 bases and the J gene end by 5 bases; junction bases not matched to a gene: 6. Germline-derived CDR1 and CDR2 are SGHTA and FQGTGA. CDR3 bases: TGTGCCAGCAGCTTTACTAGCGGGAGTGGAGACAATGAGCAGTTCTTC. Its translation: CASSFTSGSGDNEQFF.

V gene TRBV5-1 combines with J gene TRBJ1-4; 9 positions match TRBD1. Germline CDR1 is SGHRS and CDR2 is YFSETQ. CDR3 size: 16 residues. V was pared by 4 bases and J by 6 bases, with 10 bases of the junction left unmatched. This CDR3 reads CASSRRPGQGDEKLFF. Written as DNA, the CDR3 is TGCGCCAGCAGCCGCCGACCGGGACAGGGCGATGAAAAACTGTTTTTT.

The chain couples TRBV29-1 to TRBJ2-1; D is uncertain. CDR1 and CDR2 from the germline V gene are SQVTM and ANQGSEA. V lost 4 bases to trimming and J lost 8 bases, with 15 bases between them. There are 13 residues in the CDR3. The CDR3 reads CSVVWNLRDEQFF. In DNA, the CDR3 is TGCAGCGTTGTATGGAACCTCCGGGATGAGCAGTTCTTC.

The chain joins TRBV11-2 to TRBJ2-7; 11 bases are a match to TRBD1. Germline lookup yields CDR1 SGHAT and CDR2 FQNNGV. V was pared by 1 base and J by 4 bases, with 6 bases of the junction left unmatched. The CDR3 is 16 residues long. In nucleotides, the CDR3 is TGTGCCAGCAGCTTAGTTCTGGGACAGGGGGGTTACGAGCAGTACTTC. Its protein is CASSLVLGQGGYEQYF. Variable domain in full (rest from reference TRBV11-2 and TRBJ2-7): EAGVAQSPRYKIIEKRQSVAFWCNPISGHATLYWYQQILGQGPKLLIQFQNNGVVDDSQLPKDRFSAERLKGVDSTLKIQPAKLEDSAVYLCASSLVLGQGGYEQYFGPGTRLTVT.

V gene TRBV18 combines with J gene TRBJ2-1; 14 bases map to TRBD2. With V trimmed by 3 bases and J by 5 bases, 6 bases remained unmatched. Germline lookup yields CDR1 KGHSH and CDR2 LQKENI. This CDR3 has 17 amino acids. CDR3 region: CASSPGLAGAQNNEQFF. The CDR3 nucleotides read TGTGCCAGCTCACCGGGACTAGCGGGAGCGCAGAACAATGAGCAGTTCTTC.

The gene calls are TRBV6-5 and TRBJ2-7, with D maybe TRBD1 (5 bases). The V end was cut by 6 bases, the J end by 3 bases, with 6 bases between. The CDR3 covers 11 residues. Per germline, CDR1 MNHEY and CDR2 SVGAGI. CDR3: CASSDSYEQYF. The CDR3 DNA is TGTGCCAGCAGCGACAGCTACGAGCAGTACTTC.

Regarding this clone: This same CDR3 is encoded by further DNA sequences in the sample. The chain has TRBV28 and TRBJ1-2; 8 bases are shared with TRBD1. Germline V gene data show CDR1 as MDHEN and CDR2 as SYDVKM. This CDR3 spans 13 amino acids. The V segment lost 2 bases and the J segment 8 bases; nucleotides outside the gene matches: 4. The CDR3: CASSLQGARGYTF. DNA for the CDR3: TGTGCCAGCAGTTTACAGGGGGCGCGAGGCTACACCTTC.

The V and J genes are TRBV19 and TRBJ1-5; a possible D gene is TRBD1 (5 bases). This CDR3 has 12 amino acids. CDR1 and CDR2 from the germline V gene are LNHDA and SQIVND (reference sequence). V was clipped by 5 bases and J by 7 bases, with 9 bases between them. CDR3 DNA: TGTGCCAGTAGTTCAGGGTTCCAGCCCCAGCATTTT. Translated: CASSSGFQPQHF.

The chain recombines TRBV7-2 with TRBJ2-2, with TRBD1 as a possible D gene (5 bases). Germline V gives CDR1 SGHTA, CDR2 FQGNSA. CDR3 length: 15 residues. The germline V and J ends were trimmed by 8 bases and 0 bases, with 13 bases remaining between them. CDR3 region: CASGDSSTNTGELFF. CDR3 coding DNA: TGTGCCAGCGGCGACAGTTCCACGAACACCGGGGAGCTGTTTTTT.

The chain employs TRBV29-1 and TRBJ2-5; D might be TRBD2 (6 bases). Between the trimmed V and J ends, which lost 6 bases and 8 bases, there was a span of 13 bases. Germline loops: CDR1 SQVTM, CDR2 ANQGSEA. The CDR3 sequence is 11 residues long. The CDR3 sequence: CSVLDAGTQYF. CDR3 nucleotides: TGCAGCGTCCTAGATGCGGGAACCCAGTACTTC.

The rearrangement links TRBV6-6 to TRBJ1-3; 9 bases fit TRBD1. Germline CDR1 is MNHNY and CDR2 is SVGAGI (reference sequence). The V gene end was trimmed by 4 bases and the J gene end by 2 bases; junction bases not matched to a gene: 6. The CDR3 is made up of 16 amino acids. CDR3 in amino acids: CASSFLTGGTGNTIYF. Written as DNA, the CDR3 is TGTGCCAGCAGTTTCTTAACAGGGGGCACTGGAAACACCATATATTTT.

The V call is TRBV4-2, the J call TRBJ1-2; 9 nucleotides match TRBD1. Germline lookup yields CDR1 LGHNA and CDR2 YNFKEQ. With 0 bases clipped from V and 8 bases from J, the junction kept 10 bases outside the gene matches. CDR3 length: 16 amino acids. This chain's CDR3 is CASSQDWGQGKYGYTF. CDR3 in DNA: TGTGCCAGCAGCCAAGATTGGGGACAGGGAAAATACGGCTACACCTTC.

This clone turned up a few times. The rearrangement uses TRBV6-6 and TRBJ2-7; D is ambiguous. CDR1 is MNHNY and CDR2 is SVGAGI in the germline V gene (reference sequence). Deletions cut 4 bases from V and 7 bases from J, with 11 bases between. The CDR3 contains 12 residues. CDR3 loop: CASSSPQVEQYF. CDR3 nucleotide sequence: TGTGCCAGCAGTTCCCCGCAGGTGGAGCAGTACTTC.

This chain joins TRBV7-3 and TRBJ2-7; tentatively, D is TRBD2 (6 bases). CDR3 length: 14 residues. Trimming left V 2 bases short and J 2 bases short, with 10 bases between. Germline V CDR1 and CDR2: SGHTA, FQGTGA. The CDR3 coding sequence is TGTGCCAGCAGCTTAGGCGGGGCAGCCTACGAGCAGTACTTC. It is translated as CASSLGGAAYEQYF.

This clone was picked up a small number of times. V and J are TRBV27 and TRBJ2-6, with 9 nucleotides matching TRBD1. The length of the CDR3 is 16 residues. Germline-derived CDR1 and CDR2 are MNHEY and SMNVEV (reference sequence). V shed 4 bases and J 2 bases; nucleotides not matched to a gene: 3. DNA for the CDR3: TGTGCCAGCAGTTCCAGGACAGGGGCTGGGGCCAACGTCCTGACTTTC. This codes for CASSSRTGAGANVLTF.

This sequence joins TRBV4-2 and TRBJ2-7; the match to TRBD2 covers 11 bases. Germline CDR1 is LGHNA and CDR2 is YNFKEQ. The length of the CDR3 is 17 residues. V trimming: 1 base; J trimming: 4 bases; junction bases outside the gene matches: 9. CDR3 residues: CASSQGISGRAGYEQYF. Here the CDR3 DNA reads TGTGCCAGCAGCCAAGGTATTAGCGGGAGGGCCGGGTACGAGCAGTACTTC.

The rearrangement links TRBV7-9 to TRBJ2-7; maybe TRBD2 (6 bases). This CDR3 is built from 16 residues. Deletions cut 5 bases from V and 4 bases from J, with 21 bases between. Germline V gives CDR1 SEHNR, CDR2 FQNEAQ (reference sequence). DNA of the CDR3: TGTGCCAGCAGCCCCCAACACGTGGGGGGAAAGTACGAGCAGTACTTC. This encodes CASSPQHVGGKYEQYF.

This chain uses TRBV30 with TRBJ1-5; 10 bases match TRBD1. The CDR3 sequence is 15 residues long. V was pared by 2 bases and J by 5 bases, with 6 bases of the junction left unmatched. In germline, CDR1 is GTSNPN, CDR2 SVGIG (reference sequence). This CDR3 reads CAWSTGTGAYQPQHF. The CDR3 DNA reads as TGTGCCTGGAGTACCGGGACAGGGGCTTATCAGCCCCAGCATTTT.